The 18 T cell receptor beta chains below come from one sample, sequenced in a study of lymphopenia after photon versus proton radiotherapy. Assay used: immunoSEQ multiplex PCR; TCRdb lists only in-frame clones, some missing. The sample lists just under 3,000 clones, about 94% occurring once. The sample consisted of peripheral blood, taken from a patient treated with photon-based radiotherapy. These receptor sequences come from a woman between 65 and 79 years old with pancreatic cancer.

The chain combines TRBV11-2 with TRBJ2-2; 12 bases match TRBD2. The CDR3 spans 15 residues. Germline V gene data show CDR1 as SGHAT and CDR2 as FQNNGV. The trim removed 5 bases at V and 6 bases at J, leaving 4 bases unmatched. CDR3 DNA: TGTGCCAGCAGCCGGACTAGCGGGACCCCCGGGGAGCTGTTTTTT. Translation gives CASSRTSGTPGELFF.

The V and J genes are TRBV18 and TRBJ2-3, with D unclear. From germline, CDR1 is KGHSH and CDR2 LQKENI. The CDR3 runs to 11 residues. Trimming removed 4 bases at V and 1 base at J, with 0 bases between. In DNA, the CDR3 is TGTGCCAGCTCACGCACAGATACGCAGTATTTT. This sequence encodes CASSRTDTQYF.

This chain joins TRBV2 and TRBJ2-3; 12 bases line up with TRBD2. Germline-derived CDR1 and CDR2 are SNHLY and FYNNEI. CDR3 size: 14 residues. The V segment lost 10 bases and the J segment 9 bases; nucleotides outside the gene matches: 11. The CDR3 sequence: CATTSGRFQGTQYF. The CDR3 DNA reads as TGTGCCACTACTAGCGGGAGGTTCCAGGGGACGCAGTATTTT.

V and J are TRBV29-1 and TRBJ2-2; 8 bases line up with TRBD2. V dropped 6 bases and J dropped 0; count of bases not matched to a gene: 12. The CDR3 has 17 residues. Germline V CDR1 and CDR2: SQVTM, ANQGSEA. CDR3 protein: CSVLPYSGTTNTGELFF. Written as DNA, the CDR3 is TGCAGCGTCCTCCCCTATAGCGGGACCACGAACACCGGGGAGCTGTTTTTT.

V and J are TRBV19 and TRBJ1-6; D gene unclear. Germline CDR1 is LNHDA and CDR2 is SQIVND (reference sequence). V was cut by 5 bases and J by 7 bases, with 15 bases left in between. The CDR3 has 15 residues. This CDR3 is CASSSTPSGNSPLHF. CDR3 bases: TGTGCCAGTAGTTCTACACCCTCCGGGAATTCACCCCTCCACTTT.

This chain connects TRBV9 to TRBJ2-2; D is perhaps TRBD1 or TRBD2 (6 bases each). The CDR3 is made up of 17 amino acids. CDR1 SGDLS and CDR2 YYNGEE come from the germline V gene. The ends were cut back, 7 bases at V and 1 base at J, with 20 bases in the middle. The CDR3 bases are TGTGCCAGCGGAAATGGGGGGCGAACATTGAACACCGGGGAGCTGTTTTTT. This gives the protein CASGNGGRTLNTGELFF.

CDR3 amino acids: CASSLGQGSLGNEQFF. CDR3 bases: TGTGCCAGCAGCTTGGGTCAGGGCAGTTTAGGCAATGAGCAGTTCTTC. The chain joins TRBV5-4 to TRBJ2-1, with a tentative D call TRBD1 (5 bases). This CDR3 has 16 amino acids. The germline V gene encodes CDR1 SGHNT and CDR2 YYREEE (reference sequence). Trimming removed 0 bases at V and 6 bases at J, with 16 bases between.

The chain uses TRBV7-8 and TRBJ2-1; 10 bases match TRBD1. Germline V gives CDR1 SGHVS, CDR2 FQNEAQ. After removal of 4 bases from V and 4 bases from J, the junction contained 4 bases not matched to a gene. CDR3 length: 15 residues. Here the CDR3 DNA reads TGTGCCAGCAGCTGGGGGACAGGGGTATACAATGAGCAGTTCTTC. Translation gives CASSWGTGVYNEQFF.

The rearrangement joins TRBV7-9 to TRBJ2-5, with D perhaps matching TRBD2 (6 bases). Trimming removed 5 bases at V and 2 bases at J, with 9 bases between. Germline V gene lookup returns CDR1 SEHNR and CDR2 FQNEAQ (reference sequence). The length of the CDR3 is 13 residues. The chain's CDR3 is CASSVGGQETQYF. The CDR3, as DNA: TGTGCCAGCAGCGTCGGGGGTCAAGAGACCCAGTACTTC.

The rearrangement uses TRBV29-1 and TRBJ2-7; no clear D gene. The CDR3 extends over 12 amino acids. V lost 7 bases and J 3 bases, leaving 13 bases between the germline ends. Germline CDR1 and CDR2: SQVTM and ANQGSEA. The CDR3 DNA is TGCAGCGGACTGGCTGCGGACTACGAGCAGTACTTC. As protein: CSGLAADYEQYF.

The rearrangement joins TRBV18 to TRBJ1-2, with D unresolved. Trimming pared 4 bases from V and 8 bases from J, leaving 17 bases between. The CDR3 runs 14 residues. Germline V gene lookup returns CDR1 KGHSH and CDR2 LQKENI. The CDR3 nucleotides read TGTGCCAGCTCACGCTCAAGTGGGGTTACCGGCTACACCTTC. Its protein product is CASSRSSGVTGYTF.

The chain has TRBV7-2 and TRBJ2-1; D not resolved. This CDR3 is 14 amino acids long. Looked up from germline, CDR1 is SGHTA and CDR2 is FQGNSA. Trimming pared 0 bases from V and 7 bases from J, leaving 10 bases between. CDR3 sequence: CASSLALIVNEQFF. The CDR3 bases are TGTGCCAGCAGCTTAGCGCTCATAGTTAATGAGCAGTTCTTC.

The V gene is TRBV25-1, the J gene TRBJ2-5, with 10 bases aligning to TRBD2. With V trimmed by 7 bases and J by 5 bases, 16 bases remained unmatched. The CDR3 contains 17 residues. From germline, CDR1 is MGHDK and CDR2 SYGVNS. The CDR3 nucleotides are TGTGCCAGCACTGGAGGGAGGACTAGCGGCCCCCAGGAGACCCAGTACTTC. This translates into CASTGGRTSGPQETQYF.

This clone appeared a single time. This sequence joins TRBV18 and TRBJ2-4; D remains ambiguous. This CDR3 is built from 14 residues. Trimming removed 5 bases from V and 5 bases from J, with 13 bases in between. Per germline, CDR1 KGHSH and CDR2 LQKENI. The CDR3 bases are TGTGCCAGCTCAATGGCGCGGTGGCAAAACATTCAGTACTTC. Its translation: CASSMARWQNIQYF.

This clone occurred once. V gene TRBV20-1 combines with J gene TRBJ1-1; the D is unclear. CDR1 is DFQATT and CDR2 is SNEGSKA in the germline V gene (reference sequence). The V end lost 7 bases, the J end lost 6 bases, and 12 bases lay between the germline ends. This CDR3 is 11 amino acids long. CDR3 residues: CSVKQIPEAFF. The CDR3 region has the DNA TGCAGTGTAAAACAGATCCCTGAAGCTTTCTTT.

The rearrangement uses TRBV19 and TRBJ2-6, with no clear D. The CDR3 spans 16 residues. The V gene's germline CDR1 is LNHDA and CDR2 SQIVND (reference sequence). The V end was cut by 3 bases, the J end by 0 bases, with 9 bases between. The chain's CDR3 is CASSISRLSGANVLTF. CDR3 in DNA: TGTGCCAGTAGTATTAGTAGACTCTCTGGGGCCAACGTCCTGACTTTC.

The chain couples TRBV7-8 to TRBJ2-2; 8 positions agree with TRBD1. V lost 4 bases and J lost 4; bases outside the gene matches: 5. This CDR3 has 15 amino acids. The V gene's germline CDR1 is SGHVS and CDR2 FQNEAQ. The DNA of the CDR3 is TGTGCCAGCAGCTCGACAGGGGTCAGCACCGGGGAGCTGTTTTTT. The encoded protein is CASSSTGVSTGELFF.

The chain couples TRBV18 to TRBJ2-5; a weak D match, TRBD1 (5 bases). Between the trimmed V and J ends, which lost 6 bases and 5 bases, there was a span of 19 bases. CDR1 is KGHSH and CDR2 is LQKENI in the germline V gene. The CDR3 runs to 15 residues. CDR3 sequence (DNA): TGTGCCAGCTCCCGGACGAGCCCTCCAGGGGAGACCCAGTACTTC. Translated, it gives CASSRTSPPGETQYF.